These 26 T cell receptor beta chains originate from one sample sequenced in a study of tumor and adjacent non-tumor tissue in lung cancer. TCRbeta libraries were built with three rounds of nested PCR, modified from ARM-PCR. One entry per CDR3 protein results from TCRdb running MiXCR on the multiplex PCR reads. The data show some 200,000 distinct CDR3 sequences, 60% to 85% seen once. The template was RNA from unsorted bulk tissue. The sample taken for sequencing was lung tumor tissue. The receptors shown here come from a man aged 55 to 70 with non-small cell lung cancer.

Of note for this clonotype: The CDR3 carries no conserved terminal phenylalanine or tryptophan, so it likely arises from a read error. The chain is built from TRBV4-3 and TRBJ1-1; 7 nucleotides agree with TRBD1. The CDR3 covers 15 residues. Germline V gene data show CDR1 as LGHNA and CDR2 as YSLEER. CDR3 in amino acids: CASSQDGGRGAGAFL. DNA of the CDR3: TGCGCTAGCAGCCAAGATGGGGGCAGGGGGGCTGGGGCTTTCCTT.

The table lists this clonotype with a few counts. The genes are TRBV12-3 or TRBV12-4 and TRBJ2-2; D might be TRBD1 (5 bases). V lost 5 bases and J 0 bases, leaving 13 bases between the germline ends. The CDR3 contains 16 residues. The CDR3 bases are TGTGCCAGCAGTCCCGGTACACAGGCGAACACCGGGGAGCTGTTTTTT. This codes for CASSPGTQANTGELFF.

In this sample, this clonotype turned up many times. V gene TRBV29-1 combines with J gene TRBJ2-6, with a possible D match to TRBD1 (6 bases). This CDR3 has 16 residues. CDR1 is SQVTM, CDR2 ANQGSEA, per germline. Trimming left V 7 bases short and J 0 bases short, with 16 bases between. The DNA of the CDR3 is TGCAGCGCCCTCCGGGACACCAGCTCTGGGGCCAACGTCCTGACTTTC. Translating gives CSALRDTSSGANVLTF.

The J gene is TRBJ2-7, the V gene TRBV11-2; D gene ambiguous. The length of the CDR3 is 12 residues. Germline V gene sequence: CDR1 SGHAT, CDR2 FQNNGV. Trimming cost V 5 bases and J 9 bases, with 14 bases left between them. CDR3 residues: CASSEQSLGQYF. Written as DNA, the CDR3 is TGTGCCAGCAGCGAACAGAGTTTGGGGCAGTACTTC.

Concerning this clonotype: This may be a read error: a much more frequent sequence differs by one nucleotide. V gene TRBV28 combines with J gene TRBJ2-7; 10 positions agree with TRBD1. Germline V gene lookup returns CDR1 MDHEN and CDR2 SYDVKM. The CDR3 sequence is 14 residues long. CDR3 coding DNA: TGTGCCAGCAGCTTAGACAGGGGGCGCTACGTGCAGTACTTC. It translates to CASSLDRGRYVQYF.

Comments on this clonotype: A junction end diverges from the germline sequence, so it may reflect a read error. The rearrangement joins TRBV4-2 to TRBJ1-6, with D possibly matching TRBD1 (5 bases). The CDR3 sequence is 15 residues long. The germline V gene encodes CDR1 LGHNA and CDR2 YNFKEQ. As DNA, the CDR3 is TGTACCAGCAGCCAAGCTCACGGGGCAGGTTCACCACTCCACTTT. Its translation: CTSSQAHGAGSPLHF.

The CDR3 DNA follows: TGTGCCAGCACTGTCGTTACCCAAGCCAAAAACATTCAGTACTTC. Translating gives CASTVVTQAKNIQYF. The V and J genes are TRBV6-1 and TRBJ2-4; no firm D call. CDR3 length: 15 residues. Germline V gene sequence: CDR1 MNHNS, CDR2 SASEGT. Trimming removed 7 bases at V and 0 bases at J, with 13 bases between.

Points on this clonotype: One end of the junction varies from germline; a read error may be responsible. The V call is TRBV6-5, the J call TRBJ1-3; D unresolved. This CDR3 region has 13 residues. Germline V gives CDR1 MNHEY, CDR2 SVGAGI. CDR3 nucleotide sequence: TGTGGCATTCGACCGGCCTCTCGAAACACCATATATTTT. It encodes CGIRPASRNTIYF.

With respect to this clonotype: A much larger clone lies one base from this, so it may be a read error. V usage is TRBV29-1 and J usage is TRBJ2-3; 8 bases line up with TRBD2. Germline V gene data show CDR1 as SQVTM and CDR2 as ANQGSEA. The CDR3 loop spans 14 amino acids. CDR3 nucleotide sequence: TGCATCGTTGAGCGGGAGTCTGTGGGTGGGGCGCAGTATTTT. This codes for CIVERESVGGAQYF.

About this clonotype itself: Without the conserved terminal phenylalanine or tryptophan, this CDR3 likely stems from a read error. The chain combines TRBV5-6 with TRBJ2-6; possibly TRBD1 or TRBD2 for D (6 bases each). Per the germline V gene, CDR1 is SGHDT and CDR2 is YYEEEE. Deletions cut 3 bases from V and 4 bases from J, with 23 bases between. CDR3 length: 19 amino acids. The chain's CDR3 is CASSWDGTPLGRGANVLTL. CDR3 coding DNA: TGTGCCAGCAGCTGGGACGGGACACCCCTTGGGAGGGGGGCCAACGTCCTGACTTTA.

Turning to this clonotype: A much bigger clone sits one base away, suggesting this may be a read error. This chain connects TRBV6-1 to TRBJ2-7; TRBD2 matches 8 bases. The ends lost 1 base at V and 2 bases at J; junction bases unmatched: 4. Germline CDR1 is MNHNS and CDR2 is SASEGT. The CDR3 spans 15 residues. The CDR3 DNA sequence: TGTGCCAGCAGTGAAGAGCGGGGGTGCCCCTACGAGCAGTACTTC. It is translated as CASSEERGCPYEQYF.

This clonotype showed up many times. As DNA, the CDR3 is TGTGCCAGCAGTGAAGCGTATGGTTCCGGCTACACCTTC. Residues: CASSEAYGSGYTF. The gene calls are TRBV6-1 and TRBJ1-2; no reliable D call. Germline loops: CDR1 MNHNS, CDR2 SASEGT. The CDR3 has 13 residues. Trimming removed 0 bases at V and 8 bases at J, with 10 bases between.

Remarks on this clonotype: The germline gene is not matched at one end of the junction; a read error may be the cause. The J gene is TRBJ2-7, the V gene TRBV6-6; D might be TRBD1 (5 bases). Germline assignment: CDR1 MNHNY and CDR2 SVGAGI (reference sequence). The CDR3 covers 13 residues. The CDR3 sequence: CASNPRPGNEQYF. The CDR3 DNA sequence: TGTGCCAGCAATCCACGCCCAGGGAACGAGCAGTATTTC.

The chain combines TRBV5-1 with TRBJ2-1; D ambiguous. The CDR3 length is 14 residues. Germline V CDR1 and CDR2: SGHRS, YFSETQ. Trimming removed 4 bases from V and 8 bases from J, with 16 bases in between. The CDR3 DNA reads TGCGCCAGCAGCCTCCGACTGATGGAATATGAGCAGTTCTTC. Its protein is CASSLRLMEYEQFF.

The chain links TRBV28 to TRBJ2-5; 11 bases line up with TRBD1. V shed 4 bases and J 5 bases; nucleotides not matched to a gene: 6. Per the germline V gene, CDR1 is MDHEN and CDR2 is SYDVKM. This CDR3 is 15 amino acids long. This CDR3 reads CASSSRTGGRETQYF. The CDR3 nucleotides read TGTGCCAGCAGTTCCCGGACAGGGGGCAGGGAGACCCAGTACTTC.

This rearrangement joins TRBV30 to TRBJ1-5; D gene ambiguous. Germline V lookup: CDR1 GTSNPN, CDR2 SVGIG (reference sequence). The V end lost 1 base, the J end lost 2 bases, and 12 bases lay between the germline ends. The CDR3 has 15 residues. CDR3 sequence reads: CAWSAPYTGNQPQHF. The CDR3 nucleotides are TGTGCCTGGAGTGCCCCCTACACGGGCAATCAGCCCCAGCATTTT.

This rearrangement joins TRBV10-2 to TRBJ2-1; no firm D call. The germline CDR1 and CDR2 sequences are WSHSY and SAAADI. Trimming cost V 7 bases and J 0 bases, with 16 bases left between them. The CDR3 spans 16 residues. The CDR3 region is CASTVLAGLSYNEQFF. For the CDR3, the DNA is TGCGCCAGCACTGTCCTGGCAGGTCTCTCCTACAATGAGCAGTTCTTC.

On this clonotype: A much larger clone lies one base from this, so it may be a read error. V is TRBV4-3 and J is TRBJ2-7; no definite D call. CDR1 and CDR2 from the germline V gene are LGHNA and YSLEER. Deletions cut 0 bases from V and 0 bases from J, with 9 bases between. This CDR3 comprises 15 residues. This chain's CDR3 is CASSQDQCPSYEQYF. The CDR3, as DNA: TGCGCCAGCAGCCAAGATCAGTGTCCCTCCTACGAGCAGTACTTC.

The sample holds one count of this clonotype. One junction end does not reproduce the germline sequence, and a read error may be involved. The CDR3 spells CSANPTEGAGDTGELFF. CDR3 DNA: TGCAGCGCCAACCCGACAGAGGGCGCGGGTGACACTGGGGAGCTGTTTTTT. The V and J genes are TRBV29-1 and TRBJ2-2; the D gene could be TRBD1 or TRBD2 (5 bases each). Germline values: CDR1 SQVTM, CDR2 ANQGSEA. The CDR3 contains 17 residues.

About this clonotype itself: One junction end does not reproduce the germline sequence, and a read error may be involved. This chain's CDR3 is CVSTFGSGVEQFF. CDR3 DNA sequence: TGTGTCAGCACTTTTGGTAGCGGAGTTGAGCAGTTCTTC. The genes are TRBV12-3 or TRBV12-4 and TRBJ2-1, with TRBD2 as a possible D gene (6 bases). This CDR3 has 13 amino acids.

Details on this clonotype: The junction departs from the called germline gene at one end, perhaps through a read error. V gene TRBV28 combines with J gene TRBJ2-7, with 7 bases identical to TRBD1. From germline, CDR1 is MDHEN and CDR2 SYDVKM. This CDR3 has 14 residues. The DNA of the CDR3 is TGTGCCAGCAGTCCACCTCGGGACAGCCCCGAGGAGTACTTC. This translates into CASSPPRDSPEEYF.

The chain joins TRBV4-1 to TRBJ2-1, with TRBD2 identical over 10 bases. The CDR3 is made up of 15 amino acids. Germline V gene data show CDR1 as MGHRA and CDR2 as YSYEKL. Losses at the gene ends were 4 bases for V and 8 bases for J; bases not matched to a gene: 8. The CDR3 loop reads CASSLVSGRAHEQFF. DNA for the CDR3: TGCGCCAGCAGCCTGGTGAGCGGGAGGGCACATGAGCAGTTCTTC.

This chain uses TRBV4-2 with TRBJ2-1; no definite D call. V was shortened by 3 bases and J by 12 bases, with 21 bases between the two germline ends. This CDR3 has 15 residues. Per germline, CDR1 LGHNA and CDR2 YNFKEQ. The CDR3 spells CASSHDRVPSDGQFF. In DNA form, the CDR3 reads TGTGCCAGCAGCCATGATAGGGTCCCTAGTGATGGGCAGTTCTTC.

This clonotype was detected only a few times. As the CDR3 is not closed by the conserved phenylalanine or tryptophan, this likely results from a read error. This chain links TRBV20-1 with TRBJ2-7, with 8 nucleotides matching TRBD2. There are 12 residues in the CDR3. V lost 6 bases to trimming and J lost 6 bases; unmatched junction nucleotides: 7. Germline V lookup: CDR1 DFQATT, CDR2 SNEGSKA (reference sequence). The CDR3: CSAIGGDSEQYL. The CDR3 DNA reads as TGCAGTGCCATCGGGGGGGATTCCGAGCAGTACCTC.

This chain uses TRBV20-1 with TRBJ2-3; D is unresolved. The CDR3 has 14 residues. Germline-derived CDR1 and CDR2 are DFQATT and SNEGSKA (reference sequence). The CDR3 sequence is CGAPFRPSTDTQYF. In DNA form, the CDR3 reads TGCGGCGCTCCTTTCAGGCCTAGCACAGATACGCAGTATTTT.

Note on this clonotype: A read error is likely, as this CDR3 ends without the conserved phenylalanine or tryptophan. This rearrangement joins TRBV20-1 to TRBJ2-7; TRBD2 might be the D (5 bases). Germline lookup yields CDR1 DFQATT and CDR2 SNEGSKA (reference sequence). The V gene lost 7 bases and the J gene lost 3 bases, with 10 bases spanning the gap. This CDR3 contains 11 residues. CDR3: CSVRTLYEQYL. The DNA of the CDR3 is TGCAGTGTCCGGACTCTCTACGAGCAGTACTTA.